These T cell receptor beta chains were read from a single sample in a study of vaccination effects on CD4 cells after COVID-19. Their target antigens are unknown. Produced via immunoSEQ multiplex PCR; TCRdb's table is partial and in-frame only. The sample includes about 50,000 clones, about 70% of them seen just once. The sample was CD4+ T cells from PBMCs cultured with HCoV-OC43 spike peptides, taken after COVID-19 vaccination. The source is a human donor who received a COVID-19 vaccine. The conserved cysteine and the conserved F or W are not part of the CDR3 here.

j_call v_call cdr3_aa
TRBJ2-1 TRBV12-5 ASGRTSSTYNEQF
TRBJ1-1 TRBV5-6 ASSLGSTAPAF
TRBJ1-4 TRBV9 ASSVGLSVGKLF
TRBJ2-3 TRBV7-2 ASSLGGAPTDTQY
TRBJ1-2 TRBV5-6 ASSTQGVFSYGYT
TRBJ2-1 TRBV10-3 AISAGGDNEQF
TRBJ2-5 TRBV3-1/TRBV3-2 ASSHFGEGETQY
TRBJ1-6 TRBV6-4 ASSAGQYNSPLH
TRBJ2-7 TRBV5-6 ASSLTGGDEQY
TRBJ2-7 TRBV6-2/TRBV6-3 ASSFPGHPYEQY
TRBJ2-1 TRBV30 AWSPAPLARNEQF
TRBJ1-4 TRBV4-1 ASSLTKNEKLF
TRBJ2-3 TRBV6-5 ASRGGGLTDTQY
TRBJ1-2 TRBV11-2 ASSYDRGTYGYT
TRBJ1-1 TRBV5-5 ASSLEGRVATEAF